The T cell receptor (beta chain) under discussion was sequenced for a study of blood T cell repertoires in COVID-19. Profiled with immunoSEQ multiplex PCR; TCRdb holds only in-frame clones, not every one. The profile covers under 200,000 clones, with 75% to 95% appearing a single time and approximately 0.5% taken by the ten largest. The sequence was obtained from a man aged 50 to 59 with acute or convalescent COVID-19. What was sequenced was peripheral blood.

CDR3 coding DNA: TGTGCCATCAGTGATTACAGGGCAGGCTACACCTTC. It is translated as CAISDYRAGYTF. The rearrangement joins TRBV10-3 to TRBJ1-2; TRBD1 is a possible D gene (6 bases). The CDR3 length is 12 residues. Germline CDR1 reads ENHRY; CDR2 reads SYGVKD. The ends were cut back, 3 bases at V and 8 bases at J, with 10 bases in the middle.